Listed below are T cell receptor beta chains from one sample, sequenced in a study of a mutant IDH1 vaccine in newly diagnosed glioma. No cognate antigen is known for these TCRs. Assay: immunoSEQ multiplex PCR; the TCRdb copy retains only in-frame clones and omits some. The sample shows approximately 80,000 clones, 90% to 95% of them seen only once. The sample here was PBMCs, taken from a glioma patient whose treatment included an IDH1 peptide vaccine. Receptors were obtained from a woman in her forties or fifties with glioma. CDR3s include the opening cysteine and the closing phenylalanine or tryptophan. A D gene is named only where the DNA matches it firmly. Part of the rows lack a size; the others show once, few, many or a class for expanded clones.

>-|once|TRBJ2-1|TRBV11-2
TGTGCCAGCAGCTTAGAAGGGACCTACAATGAGCAGTTCTTC
CASSLEGTYNEQFF
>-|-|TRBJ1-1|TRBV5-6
TGTGCCAGCAGCTTGGGGGACACTGAAGCTTTCTTT
CASSLGDTEAFF
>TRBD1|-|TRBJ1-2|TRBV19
TGTGCCAGTAGGGACCAGGGGGTCTATGGCTACACCTTC
CASRDQGVYGYTF
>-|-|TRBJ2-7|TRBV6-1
TGTGCCAGCGGAGAAAACAGGGTTACCTACGAGCAGTACTTC
CASGENRVTYEQYF
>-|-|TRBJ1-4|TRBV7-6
TGTGCCAGCAGCCTCCGGCCGGCAACTAATGAAAAACTGTTTTTT
CASSLRPATNEKLFF
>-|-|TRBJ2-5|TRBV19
TGTGCCAGTAGTATAGGAGGTCCGGGCAGCCTGGTCCAAGAGACCCAGTACTTC
CASSIGGPGSLVQETQYF
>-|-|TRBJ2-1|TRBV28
TGTGCCAGCAGTTTAAACGGACCCGGCAAGCGGTTCTTC
CASSLNGPGKRFF
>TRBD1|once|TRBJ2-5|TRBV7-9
TGTGCCAGCAGCTCGACAGGGGGCCAAGAGACCCAGTACTTC
CASSSTGGQETQYF
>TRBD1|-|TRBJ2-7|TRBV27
TGTGCCAGCAGTAGGACAGGGGGAACCGACGAGCAGTACTTC
CASSRTGGTDEQYF
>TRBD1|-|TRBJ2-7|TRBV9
TGTGCCAGCAGCGCGAGACAGGGGACCTACGAGCAGTACTTC
CASSARQGTYEQYF
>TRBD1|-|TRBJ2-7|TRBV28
TGTGCCAGCAGTGGGGACAGCCAAGGGCAGTACTTC
CASSGDSQGQYF
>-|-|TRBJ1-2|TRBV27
TGTGCCAGCAGTTTATCACCCGCAGGGAACTATGGCTACACCTTC
CASSLSPAGNYGYTF
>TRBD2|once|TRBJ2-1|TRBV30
TGTGCCTGGAGTGCTCAAGCGGGATGGTCCTACAATGAGCAGTTCTTC
CAWSAQAGWSYNEQFF
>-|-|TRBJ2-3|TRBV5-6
TGTGCCAGCAGCTTCCGGGACGGTAGCACAGATACGCAGTATTTT
CASSFRDGSTDTQYF
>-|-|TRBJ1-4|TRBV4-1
TGCGCCAGCAGCCAAGACCTCGGAGGGAAACTGTTTTTT
CASSQDLGGKLFF
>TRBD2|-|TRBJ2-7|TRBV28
TGTGCCAGCAGTTTGAGCGGGGTCGAGCAGTACTTC
CASSLSGVEQYF